Below are 29 T cell receptor beta chains sequenced from a single sample in a study of OX40 agonist ivuxolimab in advanced cancers. Profiling relied on immunoSEQ multiplex PCR, and the TCRdb table lists in-frame clones only, not all of them. Counted here are approximately 63,000 clones, roughly 89% occurring once; the ten biggest clones make up about 1.2%. Source: CD4+ or CD8+ T cells sorted from blood, taken in a trial of the OX40 agonist ivuxolimab. Source of these receptors: an adult with an advanced solid tumor such as melanoma, head and neck, liver or kidney cancer.

This chain connects TRBV5-6 to TRBJ2-5; TRBD2 matches at 10 bases. CDR1 and CDR2 from the germline V gene are SGHDT and YYEEEE. After removal of 5 bases from V and 1 base from J, the junction contained 5 bases not matched to a gene. This CDR3 contains 15 residues. Here the CDR3 DNA reads TGTGCCAGCAGTCGCCGGACTAGCGGCCAAGAGACCCAGTACTTC. Its translation: CASSRRTSGQETQYF.

The chain recombines TRBV4-2 with TRBJ1-2; D unclear. CDR1 and CDR2 (germline): LGHNA, YNFKEQ. V lost 1 base, J lost 2 bases, and 8 bases lay in between. This CDR3 has 14 residues. CDR3 nucleotide sequence: TGTGCCAGCAGCCAAGTTCCCCCGAACTATGGCTACACCTTC. Translation gives CASSQVPPNYGYTF.

The CDR3 sequence is CASSQGGGRNAGNYGYTF. The CDR3 DNA follows: TGCGCCAGCAGCCAAGGCGGTGGTAGGAACGCGGGTAACTATGGCTACACCTTC. This chain connects TRBV4-1 to TRBJ1-2, with D hard to call. V lost 1 base to trimming and J lost 1 base, with 19 bases between them. Germline values: CDR1 MGHRA, CDR2 YSYEKL. The CDR3 is made up of 18 amino acids.

The CDR3 nucleotides read TGTGCCAGCAGTGGGGAGAGGGTGGATACGCAGTATTTT. It codes for CASSGERVDTQYF. V gene TRBV2 combines with J gene TRBJ2-3; perhaps TRBD2 as D (5 bases). Germline CDR1 reads SNHLY; CDR2 reads FYNNEI. The V and J ends lost 4 bases and 6 bases respectively, with 11 bases between them. There are 13 residues in the CDR3.

This sequence joins TRBV27 and TRBJ1-2, with TRBD1 matching 9 bases. The germline CDR1 and CDR2 sequences are MNHEY and SMNVEV (reference sequence). V dropped 5 bases and J dropped 7; count of bases not matched to a gene: 11. This CDR3 comprises 15 residues. CDR3 bases: TGTGCCAGCAGTCCCCGGGACAGGGTTGTCTCTGGCTACACCTTC. Amino acid sequence: CASSPRDRVVSGYTF.

The genes are TRBV11-2 and TRBJ2-5, with TRBD1 matching over 8 bases. V was clipped by 6 bases and J by 5 bases; unmatched bases: 8. Germline loops: CDR1 SGHAT, CDR2 FQNNGV. CDR3 length: 14 residues. The CDR3 sequence: CASSSTGGLETQYF. The CDR3 DNA reads TGTGCCAGCAGTTCAACAGGGGGACTTGAGACCCAGTACTTC. Together with reference TRBV11-2 and TRBJ2-5, the CDR3 gives the full variable domain: EAGVAQSPRYKIIEKRQSVAFWCNPISGHATLYWYQQILGQGPKLLIQFQNNGVVDDSQLPKDRFSAERLKGVDSTLKIQPAKLEDSAVYLCASSSTGGLETQYFGPGTRLLVL.

V gene TRBV7-2 combines with J gene TRBJ2-3; D remains ambiguous. V lost 5 bases and J lost 3, with 15 bases in between. In germline, CDR1 is SGHTA, CDR2 FQGNSA. The CDR3 loop spans 15 amino acids. CDR3: CASSPAQVATDTQYF. For the CDR3, the DNA is TGTGCCAGCAGCCCCGCGCAGGTGGCGACAGATACGCAGTATTTT.

The chain has TRBV5-1 and TRBJ2-5; no clear D gene. The germline CDR1 and CDR2 sequences are SGHRS and YFSETQ. The V gene lost 5 bases and the J gene lost 4 bases, with 6 bases spanning the gap. CDR3 length: 11 residues. CDR3 amino acids: CASSFLETQYF. The CDR3 DNA reads as TGCGCCAGCAGTTTCCTAGAGACCCAGTACTTC.

This chain uses TRBV7-2 with TRBJ2-6, with 9 bases fitting TRBD2. Per germline, CDR1 SGHTA and CDR2 FQGNSA. The trim removed 1 base at V and 3 bases at J, leaving 7 bases unmatched. The CDR3 loop spans 18 amino acids. The CDR3 bases are TGTGCCAGCAGCTTAGGGTCGCGGGAGGGCATTGGGGCCAACGTCCTGACTTTC. Translated, it gives CASSLGSREGIGANVLTF.

The chain employs TRBV9 and TRBJ2-6; D ambiguous. V lost 0 bases to trimming and J lost 1 base, with 5 bases between them. Germline CDR1 reads SGDLS; CDR2 reads YYNGEE. This CDR3 has 15 residues. Written as DNA, the CDR3 is TGTGCCAGCAGCGTAGGGGTATCTGGGGCCAACGTCCTGACTTTC. Translated, it gives CASSVGVSGANVLTF.

The chain is built from TRBV5-1 and TRBJ2-3; no firm D call. The length of the CDR3 is 15 residues. Germline CDR1 is SGHRS and CDR2 is YFSETQ. Trimming stripped 0 bases from V and 0 bases from J, with 8 bases between. The CDR3 loop reads CASSLGGQSTDTQYF. The CDR3 DNA sequence: TGCGCCAGCAGCTTGGGGGGTCAAAGCACAGATACGCAGTATTTT.

The chain couples TRBV6-5 to TRBJ1-4; 9 bases map to TRBD1. The CDR3 totals 15 residues. J lost 7 bases, V lost 6 bases, and 9 bases had no gene match. The germline gives CDR1 MNHEY, CDR2 SVGAGI. CDR3 sequence reads: CASRPGQGKGEKLFF. The CDR3 bases are TGTGCCAGCAGACCCGGACAGGGGAAGGGTGAAAAACTGTTTTTT.

CDR3 coding DNA: TGTGCCAGCAGCTTCGCTAGCGGGACTAGCACAGATACGCAGTATTTT. This gives the protein CASSFASGTSTDTQYF. The chain joins TRBV11-1 to TRBJ2-3; TRBD2 matches 9 bases. Germline loops: CDR1 SGHAT, CDR2 FQDESV (reference sequence). V gave up 3 bases and J gave up 0 bases; unmatched junction bases: 4. The CDR3 extends over 16 amino acids.

The chain uses TRBV6-1 and TRBJ2-5, with 12 nucleotides matching TRBD1. V shed 4 bases and J 4 bases; nucleotides not matched to a gene: 4. This CDR3 region has 15 residues. The germline V gene has CDR1 MNHNS and CDR2 SASEGT. CDR3 loop: CASSVGTGGSETQYF. The CDR3 DNA reads TGTGCCAGCAGTGTAGGGACAGGGGGCTCAGAGACCCAGTACTTC.

The genes are TRBV10-1 and TRBJ2-2, with 10 bases identical to TRBD1. The CDR3 is 15 amino acids. Germline values: CDR1 WNHNN, CDR2 SYGVQD (reference sequence). The junction had 5 bases not matched to a gene; V was cut back by 5 bases and J by 5 bases. The CDR3 DNA reads TGCGCCAGCAGTCGGGGACAGGGGAATACCGGGGAGCTGTTTTTT. This sequence encodes CASSRGQGNTGELFF.

In its sample, this clone was seen a few times. This sequence joins TRBV6-1 and TRBJ1-2, with 8 nucleotides matching TRBD1. This CDR3 contains 13 residues. The germline V gene encodes CDR1 MNHNS and CDR2 SASEGT. J lost 7 bases, V lost 2 bases, and 3 bases had no gene match. CDR3 nucleotides: TGTGCCAGCAGTGAAATCACAGGGGGTGGCTACACCTTC. It translates to CASSEITGGGYTF.

The chain is built from TRBV28 and TRBJ2-5; D ambiguous. The germline gives CDR1 MDHEN, CDR2 SYDVKM. The V gene lost 6 bases and the J gene lost 4 bases, with 9 bases spanning the gap. The CDR3 consists of 12 residues. In nucleotides, the CDR3 is TGTGCCAGCAGCCGCGGTATAGAGACCCAGTACTTC. It specifies CASSRGIETQYF.

This sequence joins TRBV14 and TRBJ1-5; D remains ambiguous. V was clipped by 6 bases and J by 4 bases, with 16 bases between them. The length of the CDR3 is 15 residues. Germline CDR1 reads SGHDN; CDR2 reads FVKESK. CDR3 nucleotides: TGTGCCAGCAGTCAGCGACCACGGAAGAATCAGCCCCAGCATTTT. This sequence encodes CASSQRPRKNQPQHF.

CDR3 DNA: TGTGCCAGCAGCTTAAGGGACAGGACTAATCAGCCCCAGCATTTT. Its protein is CASSLRDRTNQPQHF. The chain recombines TRBV7-8 with TRBJ1-5; 8 positions match TRBD1. The V segment lost 2 bases and the J segment 4 bases; nucleotides outside the gene matches: 4. Germline V gives CDR1 SGHVS, CDR2 FQNEAQ. The CDR3 consists of 15 residues.

The chain couples TRBV6-5 to TRBJ2-7; 11 positions match TRBD2. Losses at the gene ends were 7 bases for V and 2 bases for J; bases not matched to a gene: 1. Germline-derived CDR1 and CDR2 are MNHEY and SVGAGI. The CDR3 length is 13 residues. The CDR3 sequence: CASKTSGTYEQYF. CDR3 coding DNA: TGTGCCAGCAAGACTAGCGGGACCTACGAGCAGTACTTC.

The count of this clone is one. The chain is built from TRBV27 and TRBJ2-1; the match to TRBD2 covers 10 bases. The CDR3 contains 15 residues. Losses at the gene ends were 6 bases for V and 1 base for J; bases not matched to a gene: 3. The germline CDR1 and CDR2 sequences are MNHEY and SMNVEV (reference sequence). As DNA, the CDR3 is TGTGCCAGCAGCACGGGACTAGCGTCCTACAATGAGCAGTTCTTC. It specifies CASSTGLASYNEQFF.

V and J are TRBV7-6 and TRBJ2-7; the D gene is possibly TRBD2 (5 bases). Germline-derived CDR1 and CDR2 are SGHVS and FNYEAQ. V lost 8 bases and J lost 3, with 14 bases in between. The CDR3 has 13 residues. DNA for the CDR3: TGTGCCAGCCCCATCGACGGGAACTACGAGCAGTACTTC. Protein product: CASPIDGNYEQYF.

The chain has TRBV6-1 and TRBJ2-7; 12 bases match TRBD1. Per germline, CDR1 MNHNS and CDR2 SASEGT. The CDR3 totals 14 residues. The V gene end was trimmed by 7 bases and the J gene end by 6 bases; junction bases not matched to a gene: 7. DNA of the CDR3: TGTGCCAGCAAACCCGGGACAGGGGGCGGCGAGCAGTACTTC. Residues: CASKPGTGGGEQYF.

This clone has a single count. The chain carries TRBV7-6 and TRBJ2-1; 9 bases map to TRBD2. From germline, CDR1 is SGHVS and CDR2 FNYEAQ. The CDR3 runs to 17 residues. V shed 0 bases, J shed 1 base, and the junction held 4 bases outside the gene matches. The CDR3 loop is CASSLAFLAGSYNEQFF. The CDR3 DNA reads as TGTGCCAGCAGCTTAGCGTTCCTAGCGGGATCCTACAATGAGCAGTTCTTC.

Here the CDR3 DNA reads TGTGCCAGCAGTGAGGACGGCTCTGGGGCCAACGTCCTGACTTTC. Protein sequence: CASSEDGSGANVLTF. The genes are TRBV6-1 and TRBJ2-6; D gene ambiguous. Trimming stripped 3 bases from V and 0 bases from J, with 6 bases between. CDR1 and CDR2 (germline): MNHNS, SASEGT. The CDR3 is 15 residues long.

To note about this clone: The sample carries other DNA sequences with the same CDR3. This sequence joins TRBV5-1 and TRBJ2-3; perhaps TRBD2 as D (6 bases). The germline V gene has CDR1 SGHRS and CDR2 YFSETQ. The V end was cut by 1 base, the J end by 3 bases, with 12 bases between. CDR3 length: 15 amino acids. The CDR3 loop reads CASSLRAGGTDTQYF. Written as DNA, the CDR3 is TGCGCCAGCAGCTTGAGGGCTGGGGGGACAGATACGCAGTATTTT.

The chain couples TRBV5-8 to TRBJ1-2, with no clear D. The CDR3 loop spans 14 amino acids. CDR1 is SGHTS, CDR2 YDEGEE, per germline. V lost 0 bases, J lost 2 bases, and 8 bases lay in between. CDR3 region: CASSLGKHNYGYTF. The CDR3 DNA reads as TGTGCCAGCAGCTTGGGCAAGCACAACTATGGCTACACCTTC.

The CDR3 is CASSSPLGGAHNQPQHF. The CDR3 DNA reads TGTGCCAGCAGTTCCCCCCTAGGCGGGGCCCACAATCAGCCCCAGCATTTT. The rearrangement joins TRBV28 to TRBJ1-5; D might be TRBD1 (5 bases). The V and J ends lost 4 bases and 3 bases respectively, with 19 bases between them. This CDR3 has 17 residues. CDR1 is MDHEN and CDR2 is SYDVKM in the germline V gene.

The chain recombines TRBV5-1 with TRBJ2-1; 11 positions match TRBD2. This CDR3 has 13 residues. CDR1 and CDR2 (germline): SGHRS, YFSETQ. With V trimmed by 6 bases and J by 8 bases, 4 bases remained unmatched. The CDR3 loop is CASTELAGDEQFF. For the CDR3, the DNA is TGCGCCAGCACGGAACTAGCGGGAGATGAGCAGTTCTTC.